This entry lists 17 T cell receptor beta chains sequenced from one sample in a study of radiotherapy plus CTLA-4 blockade in lung cancer (dated by TCRdb to the late 2010s). Libraries were constructed by the immunoSEQ multiplex PCR assay. TCRdb stores this immuneACCESS table with in-frame sequences only. Part of the clones is absent; in the studies checked, under half of the shortfall reflects unresolved V genes, and no reason is known for the rest. In all, the sample holds around 100,000 clones, and around 79% of those were seen once. Together, the top ten hold around 2.8% of the sample. The sample here was peripheral blood, taken from a patient treated with radiotherapy plus ipilimumab. These receptors were obtained from a human donor with non-small cell lung cancer who had a partial response to radiotherapy plus ipilimumab. Some clones in this sample may be carry-over from other donors' samples.

This sequence joins TRBV5-4 and TRBJ1-1; D unresolved. CDR3 length equals 14 residues. Germline V gene data show CDR1 as SGHNT and CDR2 as YYREEE (reference sequence). The V end lost 3 bases, the J end lost 1 base, and 10 bases lay between the germline ends. The CDR3 DNA reads as TGTGCCAGCAGCTCGGGGATCACGAACACTGAAGCTTTCTTT. Protein product: CASSSGITNTEAFF.

The V call is TRBV21-1, the J call TRBJ1-1; the table names TRBD1, a call not compared with the DNA. TRBV21-1 counts as a pseudogene. The CDR3 extends over 17 amino acids. CDR3 protein: CASSTVPGQGPATEAFF. The CDR3 DNA is TGTGCCAGCAGCACCGTCCCGGGACAGGGGCCGGCCACTGAAGCTTTCTTT.

This clone was counted a few times. Other nucleotide sequences in the sample specify the same CDR3. J is TRBJ2-1 and V is TRBV6-5, with 7 bases identical to TRBD1. CDR3 length: 13 amino acids. V lost 5 bases, J lost 5 bases, and 3 bases stayed unmatched. The germline CDR1 and CDR2 sequences are MNHEY and SVGAGI. The CDR3 nucleotides read TGTGCCAGCAGTCGACAGGGTAACAATGAGCAGTTCTTC. The encoded protein is CASSRQGNNEQFF.

J is TRBJ2-7 and V is TRBV30; unclear D gene. The germline V and J ends were trimmed by 5 bases and 1 base, with 9 bases remaining between them. From germline, CDR1 is GTSNPN and CDR2 SVGIG (reference sequence). There are 12 residues in the CDR3. The CDR3 DNA reads as TGTGCCTGGTCGGTCAATTCCTACGAGCAGTACTTC. Its protein is CAWSVNSYEQYF.

This chain joins TRBV4-1 and TRBJ2-2; TRBD2 is a possible D gene (6 bases). CDR3 size: 16 residues. Germline assignment: CDR1 MGHRA and CDR2 YSYEKL. The V and J ends lost 2 bases and 6 bases respectively, with 16 bases between them. Here the CDR3 reads CASSQLLALDAGELFF. As DNA, the CDR3 is TGCGCCAGCAGCCAACTTCTAGCGTTAGACGCCGGGGAGCTGTTTTTT.

The V and J genes are TRBV7-2 and TRBJ2-3; 10 bases map to TRBD2. Germline CDR1 is SGHTA and CDR2 is FQGNSA. The CDR3 is 18 amino acids. The trim removed 1 base at V and 2 bases at J, leaving 9 bases unmatched. CDR3 sequence: CASSLESQRGGNTDTQYF. CDR3 in DNA: TGTGCCAGCAGCTTAGAATCCCAGCGGGGGGGAAACACAGATACGCAGTATTTT. Combining the CDR3 with reference TRBV7-2 and TRBJ2-3 gives the whole variable domain GAGVSQSPSNKVTEKGKDVELRCDPISGHTALYWYRQSLGQGLEFLIYFQGNSAPDKSGLPSDRFSAERTGGSVSTLTIQRTQQEDSAVYLCASSLESQRGGNTDTQYFGPGTRLTVL.

Note on this clone: Additional DNA sequences in this sample encode the identical CDR3. The rearrangement joins TRBV2 to TRBJ2-7, with 9 bases aligning to TRBD1. Germline CDR1 reads SNHLY; CDR2 reads FYNNEI. Losses at the gene ends were 6 bases for V and 5 bases for J; bases not matched to a gene: 2. This CDR3 has 12 residues. The CDR3 is CASRRTGDEQYF. The DNA for the CDR3 is TGTGCCAGCAGGAGGACAGGGGACGAGCAGTACTTC.

The rearrangement links TRBV9 to TRBJ2-5, with a tentative D call TRBD1 (8 bases). The V gene's germline CDR1 is SGDLS and CDR2 YYNGEE. The ends were cut back, 2 bases at V and 5 bases at J, with 19 bases in the middle. This CDR3 is built from 16 residues. CDR3 DNA: TGTGCCAGCAGCGTCGGGAGGACAGGGAGGGGGGAGACCCAGTACTTC. It is translated as CASSVGRTGRGETQYF.

The chain has TRBV7-3 and TRBJ2-3, with TRBD2 matching 14 bases. V dropped 5 bases and J dropped 3; count of bases not matched to a gene: 7. The CDR3 runs 17 residues. CDR1 is SGHTA, CDR2 FQGTGA, per germline. The CDR3 nucleotides are TGTGCCAGCAGCCTCTACGGACTAGCGGGAGGAACAGATACGCAGTATTTT. The encoded protein is CASSLYGLAGGTDTQYF.

This clone was seen just once. This sequence joins TRBV5-6 and TRBJ2-7; the match to TRBD1 covers 9 bases. The trim removed 2 bases at V and 5 bases at J, leaving 14 bases unmatched. In germline, CDR1 is SGHDT, CDR2 YYEEEE. The CDR3 has 17 residues. The chain's CDR3 is CASSLPRRDRVEDEQYF. The CDR3, as DNA: TGTGCCAGCAGCTTACCTAGGCGGGACAGGGTCGAGGACGAGCAGTACTTC.

The rearrangement uses TRBV7-2 and TRBJ1-2, with 9 bases aligning to TRBD1. Germline V CDR1 and CDR2: SGHTA, FQGNSA. Unmatched junction bases numbered 7, after V lost 2 bases and J lost 0 bases. The CDR3 contains 17 residues. The CDR3 DNA sequence: TGTGCCAGCAGCTTAACAGGGGGCTTCGGGTCTAACTATGGCTACACCTTC. Amino acids: CASSLTGGFGSNYGYTF. The entire variable domain, with the rest obtained from reference TRBV7-2 and TRBJ1-2, is as follows: GAGVSQSPSNKVTEKGKDVELRCDPISGHTALYWYRQSLGQGLEFLIYFQGNSAPDKSGLPSDRFSAERTGGSVSTLTIQRTQQEDSAVYLCASSLTGGFGSNYGYTFGSGTRLTVV.

This clone was seen a handful of times. The chain recombines TRBV6-6 with TRBJ2-1; 8 positions agree with TRBD2. Germline V lookup: CDR1 MNHNY, CDR2 SVGAGI (reference sequence). V dropped 6 bases and J dropped 9; count of bases not matched to a gene: 16. The CDR3 consists of 16 residues. The CDR3 region has the DNA TGTGCCAGCAGAAAAGGCAGAAGCGGGAGTCCGTCTGAGCAGTTCTTC. Translating gives CASRKGRSGSPSEQFF.

The gene calls are TRBV30 and TRBJ2-7; 7 bases map to TRBD2. The germline V gene has CDR1 GTSNPN and CDR2 SVGIG (reference sequence). The CDR3 sequence is 16 residues long. Trimming at V came to 4 bases and at J to 1 base, leaving 13 bases not matched to a gene. CDR3 nucleotides: TGTGCCTGGATCAGGACTAAGGCGCGGGGGTCCTACGAGCAGTACTTC. It translates to CAWIRTKARGSYEQYF.

The chain is built from TRBV7-9 and TRBJ1-3, with D maybe TRBD1 (6 bases). The CDR3 spans 13 residues. The V and J ends lost 6 bases and 3 bases respectively, with 9 bases between them. Germline CDR1 reads SEHNR; CDR2 reads FQNEAQ (reference sequence). This CDR3 is CASSPDSGNTIYF. In nucleotides, the CDR3 is TGTGCCAGCAGTCCGGACAGTGGAAACACCATATATTTT.

The chain carries TRBV28 and TRBJ2-7, with D perhaps TRBD2 (5 bases). The CDR3 loop spans 14 amino acids. The V end lost 6 bases, the J end lost 1 base, and 13 bases lay between the germline ends. Germline V gene data show CDR1 as MDHEN and CDR2 as SYDVKM. CDR3 DNA sequence: TGTGCCAGCAGCTTACGTGAGGGTTCCTACGAGCAGTACTTC. Translation: CASSLREGSYEQYF.

This chain's CDR3 is CASSLGGEEGDTQYF. As DNA, the CDR3 is TGTGCCAGCAGTTTAGGGGGGGAAGAGGGGGATACGCAGTATTTT. The chain is built from TRBV27 and TRBJ2-3, with 7 bases aligning to TRBD2. V dropped 2 bases and J dropped 6; count of bases not matched to a gene: 8. Germline V gives CDR1 MNHEY, CDR2 SMNVEV (reference sequence). This CDR3 has 15 amino acids.

This clone was counted a few times. The chain combines TRBV7-2 with TRBJ1-5; perhaps TRBD1 as D (6 bases). V lost 2 bases and J 4 bases, leaving 6 bases between the germline ends. This CDR3 contains 13 residues. Looked up from germline, CDR1 is SGHTA and CDR2 is FQGNSA. CDR3 sequence reads: CASSLQGNQPQHF. The CDR3 coding sequence is TGTGCCAGCAGCTTACAGGGGAATCAGCCCCAGCATTTT.